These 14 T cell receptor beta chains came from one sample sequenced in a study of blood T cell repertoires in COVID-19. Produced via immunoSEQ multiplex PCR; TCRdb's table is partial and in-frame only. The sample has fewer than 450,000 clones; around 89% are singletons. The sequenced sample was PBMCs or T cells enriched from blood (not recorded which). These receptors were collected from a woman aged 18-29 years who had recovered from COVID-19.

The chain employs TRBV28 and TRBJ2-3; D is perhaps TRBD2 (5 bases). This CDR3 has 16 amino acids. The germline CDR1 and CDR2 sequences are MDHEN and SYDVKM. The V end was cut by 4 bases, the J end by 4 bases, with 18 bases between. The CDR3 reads CASSSGSWELADTQYF. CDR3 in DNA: TGTGCCAGCAGTTCCGGATCTTGGGAGTTGGCAGATACGCAGTATTTT.

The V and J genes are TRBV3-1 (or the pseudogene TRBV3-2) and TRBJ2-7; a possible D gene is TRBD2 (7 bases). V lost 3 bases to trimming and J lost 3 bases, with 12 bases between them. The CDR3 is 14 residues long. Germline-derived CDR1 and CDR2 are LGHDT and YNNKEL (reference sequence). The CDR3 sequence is CASSQRGGFYEQYF. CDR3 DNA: TGTGCCAGCAGCCAGAGGGGGGGCTTCTACGAGCAGTACTTC.

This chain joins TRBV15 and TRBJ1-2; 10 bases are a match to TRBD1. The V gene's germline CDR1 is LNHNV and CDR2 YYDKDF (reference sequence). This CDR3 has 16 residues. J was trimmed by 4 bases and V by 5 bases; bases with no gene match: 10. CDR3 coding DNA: TGTGCCACCAGCCTCCTGGGGGGACAGGGGCCCTATGGCTACACCTTC. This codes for CATSLLGGQGPYGYTF.

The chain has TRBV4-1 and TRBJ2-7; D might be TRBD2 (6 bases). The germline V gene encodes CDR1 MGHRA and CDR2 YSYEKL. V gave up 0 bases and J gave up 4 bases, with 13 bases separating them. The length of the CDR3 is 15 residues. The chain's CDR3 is CASSQEGSAGYEQYF. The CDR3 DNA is TGCGCCAGCAGCCAAGAGGGTTCGGCGGGGTACGAGCAGTACTTC.

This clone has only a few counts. CDR3 region: CASSQDEGQPQHF. The CDR3 DNA is TGCGCCAGCAGCCAAGATGAGGGTCAGCCCCAGCATTTT. The chain has TRBV4-3 and TRBJ1-5; D is unclear. The CDR3 has 13 residues. CDR1 LGHNA and CDR2 YSLEER come from the germline V gene. V was pared by 0 bases and J by 6 bases, with 6 bases between.

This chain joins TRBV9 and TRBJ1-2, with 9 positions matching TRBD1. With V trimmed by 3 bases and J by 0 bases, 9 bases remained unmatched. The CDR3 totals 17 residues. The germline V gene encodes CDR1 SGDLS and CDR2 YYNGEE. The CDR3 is CASSGPGQGNPNYGYTF. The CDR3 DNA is TGTGCCAGCAGCGGCCCGGGACAGGGTAATCCTAACTATGGCTACACCTTC.

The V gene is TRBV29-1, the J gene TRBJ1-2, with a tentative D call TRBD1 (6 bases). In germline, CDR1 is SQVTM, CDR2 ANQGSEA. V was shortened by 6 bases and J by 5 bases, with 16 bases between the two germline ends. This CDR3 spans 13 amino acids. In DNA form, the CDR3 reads TGCAGCGTCTCGTATCAGGGGTGGTATGGCTACACCTTC. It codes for CSVSYQGWYGYTF.

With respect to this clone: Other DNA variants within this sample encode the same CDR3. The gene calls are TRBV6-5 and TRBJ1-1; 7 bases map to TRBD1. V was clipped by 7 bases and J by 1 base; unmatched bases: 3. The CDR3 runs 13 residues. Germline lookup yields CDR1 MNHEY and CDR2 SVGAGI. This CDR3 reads CASNRQGNTEAFF. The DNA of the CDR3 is TGTGCCAGCAACCGACAGGGGAACACTGAAGCTTTCTTT.

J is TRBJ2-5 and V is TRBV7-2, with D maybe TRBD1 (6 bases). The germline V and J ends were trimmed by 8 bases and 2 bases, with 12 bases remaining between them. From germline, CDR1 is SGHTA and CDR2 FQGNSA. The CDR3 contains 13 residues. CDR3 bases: TGTGCCAGCGGTCGGGACAAACAAGAGACCCAGTACTTC. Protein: CASGRDKQETQYF.

The DNA of the CDR3 is TGTGCCAGCAGTGAAGCGGTAGATCGCACTCGTGAAAAACTGTTTTTT. It is translated as CASSEAVDRTREKLFF. The rearrangement links TRBV2 to TRBJ1-4; D is unclear. The CDR3 runs to 16 residues. V was shortened by 0 bases and J by 7 bases, with 15 bases between the two germline ends. Germline V lookup: CDR1 SNHLY, CDR2 FYNNEI.

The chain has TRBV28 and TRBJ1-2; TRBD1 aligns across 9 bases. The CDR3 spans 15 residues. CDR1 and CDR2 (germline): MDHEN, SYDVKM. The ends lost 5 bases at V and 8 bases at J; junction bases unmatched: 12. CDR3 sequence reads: CASSSPGTGMWGYTF. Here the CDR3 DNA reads TGTGCCAGCAGTAGCCCCGGGACAGGGATGTGGGGCTACACCTTC.

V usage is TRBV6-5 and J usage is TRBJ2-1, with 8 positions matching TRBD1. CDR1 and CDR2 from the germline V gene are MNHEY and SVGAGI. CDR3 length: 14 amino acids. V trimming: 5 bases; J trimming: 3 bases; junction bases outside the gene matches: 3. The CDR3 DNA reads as TGTGCCAGCAGTACGACAGGGGTCTACAATGAGCAGTTCTTC. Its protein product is CASSTTGVYNEQFF.

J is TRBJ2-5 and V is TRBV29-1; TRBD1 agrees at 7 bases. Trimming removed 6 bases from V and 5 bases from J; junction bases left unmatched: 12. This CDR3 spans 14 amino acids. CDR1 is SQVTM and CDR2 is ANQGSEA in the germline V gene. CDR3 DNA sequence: TGCAGCGTGGCCTTGACAGGGTGGCGGGAGACCCAGTACTTC. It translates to CSVALTGWRETQYF.

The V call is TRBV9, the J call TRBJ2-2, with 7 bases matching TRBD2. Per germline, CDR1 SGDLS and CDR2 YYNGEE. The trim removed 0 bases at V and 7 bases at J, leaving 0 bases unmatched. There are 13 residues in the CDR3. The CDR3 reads CASSVGEGGELFF. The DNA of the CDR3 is TGTGCCAGCAGCGTAGGGGAGGGCGGGGAGCTGTTTTTT. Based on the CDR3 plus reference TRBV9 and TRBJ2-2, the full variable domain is DSGVTQTPKHLITATGQRVTLRCSPRSGDLSVYWYQQSLDQGLQFLIQYYNGEERAKGNILERFSAQQFPDLHSELNLSSLELGDSALYFCASSVGEGGELFFGEGSRLTVL.